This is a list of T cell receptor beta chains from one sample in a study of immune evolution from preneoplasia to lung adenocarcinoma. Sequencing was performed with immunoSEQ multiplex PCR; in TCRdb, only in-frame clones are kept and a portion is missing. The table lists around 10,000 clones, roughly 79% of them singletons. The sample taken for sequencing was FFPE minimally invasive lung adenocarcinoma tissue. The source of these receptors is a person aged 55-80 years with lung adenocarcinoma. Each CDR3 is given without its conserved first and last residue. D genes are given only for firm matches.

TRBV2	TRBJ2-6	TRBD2	ASRDRSSGGISGANVLT
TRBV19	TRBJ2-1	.	ASSIEGILSYNEQF
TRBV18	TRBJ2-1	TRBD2	ASSPVGRGEQF
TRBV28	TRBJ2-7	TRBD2	ASSTKQGTSVYEQY
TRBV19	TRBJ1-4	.	ASSVRRGRLSEKLF
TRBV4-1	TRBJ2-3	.	ASSQDQGIKSTDTQY
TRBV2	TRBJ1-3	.	ASSEEVMAGNTIY
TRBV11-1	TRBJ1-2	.	ASSLGRELVYGYT
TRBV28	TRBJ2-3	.	ASGTSSDTQY
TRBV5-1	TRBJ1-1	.	ASSSGGLLNTEAF
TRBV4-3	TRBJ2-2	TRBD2	ASSQEGTSTGELF
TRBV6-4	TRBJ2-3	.	ASSDGQSTDTQY
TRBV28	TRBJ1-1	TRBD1	ASSTGVVTEAF
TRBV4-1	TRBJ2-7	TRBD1	ASSQGTGYEQY